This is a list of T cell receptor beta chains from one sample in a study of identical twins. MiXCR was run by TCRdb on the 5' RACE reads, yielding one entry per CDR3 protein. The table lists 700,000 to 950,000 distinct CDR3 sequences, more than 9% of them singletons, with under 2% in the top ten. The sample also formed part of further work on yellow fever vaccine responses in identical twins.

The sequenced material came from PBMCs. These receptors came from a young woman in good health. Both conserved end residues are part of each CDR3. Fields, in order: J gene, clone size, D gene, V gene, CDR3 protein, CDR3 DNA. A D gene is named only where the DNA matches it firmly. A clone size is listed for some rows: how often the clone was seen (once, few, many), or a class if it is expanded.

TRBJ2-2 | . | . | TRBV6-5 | CASSYDGTNTGELFF | TGTGCCAGCAGTTACGACGGTACGAACACCGGGGAGCTGTTTTTT
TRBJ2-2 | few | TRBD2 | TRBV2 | CASKAGGVTGELFF | TGTGCCAGCAAGGCGGGAGGAGTCACCGGGGAGCTGTTTTTT
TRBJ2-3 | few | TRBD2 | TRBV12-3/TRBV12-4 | CATSSGGTLTDTQYF | TGTGCCACCTCTAGCGGGGGGACACTCACAGATACGCAGTATTTT
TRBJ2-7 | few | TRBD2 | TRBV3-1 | CASSHEILAGGTYYEQYF | TGTGCCAGCAGTCACGAAATACTAGCGGGAGGAACATACTACGAGCAGTACTTC
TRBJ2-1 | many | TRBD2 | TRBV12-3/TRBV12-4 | CASSNLAGGPSYNEQFF | TGTGCCAGCAGTAATCTAGCGGGGGGGCCGTCCTACAATGAGCAGTTCTTC
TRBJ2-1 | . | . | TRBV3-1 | CASSPEVRELYNEQFF | TGTGCCAGCAGCCCTGAAGTCAGGGAGCTCTACAATGAGCAGTTCTTC
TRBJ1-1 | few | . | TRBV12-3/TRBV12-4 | CATPNGKGEAFF | TGTGCCACCCCCAACGGTAAGGGAGAAGCTTTCTTT
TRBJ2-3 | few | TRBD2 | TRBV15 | CATSRGGLAGGPDTQYF | TGTGCCACCAGCAGAGGGGGGCTAGCGGGGGGGCCAGATACGCAGTATTTT
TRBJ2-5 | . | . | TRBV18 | CASSPLGEVETQYF | TGTGCCAGCTCACCACTCGGCGAGGTGGAGACCCAGTACTTC
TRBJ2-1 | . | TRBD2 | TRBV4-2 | CASSQDQVAGGPRYNEQFF | TGTGCCAGCAGCCAAGATCAGGTAGCGGGAGGTCCGAGATACAATGAGCAGTTCTTC
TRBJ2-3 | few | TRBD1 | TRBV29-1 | CSDLSWTGTTDTQYF | TGCAGCGACTTATCATGGACAGGGACCACAGATACGCAGTATTTT
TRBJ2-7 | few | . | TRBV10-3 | CATKLEYEQYF | TGTGCCACCAAACTAGAATACGAGCAGTACTTC
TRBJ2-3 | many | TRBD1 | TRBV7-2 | CASSVTLPGQGREFTDTQYF | TGTGCCAGCAGCGTAACCCTACCGGGACAGGGGAGGGAATTCACAGATACGCAGTATTTT
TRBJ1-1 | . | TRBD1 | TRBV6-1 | CATKGTGGINTEAFF | TGTGCCACAAAAGGGACAGGGGGAATAAACACTGAAGCTTTCTTT
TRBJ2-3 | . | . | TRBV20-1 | CSARAAIGDTQYF | TGCAGTGCTAGAGCCGCAATAGGCGATACGCAGTATTTT
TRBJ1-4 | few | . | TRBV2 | CASSVLGHEKLFF | TGTGCCAGCAGTGTTCTGGGCCATGAAAAACTGTTTTTT
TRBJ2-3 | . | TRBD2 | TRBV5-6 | CASSLRFQRGTTDTQYF | TGTGCCAGCAGCTTGAGGTTTCAGCGGGGGACCACAGATACGCAGTATTTT
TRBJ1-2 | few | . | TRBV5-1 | CASSFRQHYGYTF | TGCGCCAGCAGCTTCAGGCAGCACTATGGCTACACCTTC
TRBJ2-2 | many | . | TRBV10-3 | CAITQGTTGELFF | TGTGCCATCACCCAGGGGACCACCGGGGAGCTGTTTTTT
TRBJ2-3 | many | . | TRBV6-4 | CASSDTRFETQYF | TGTGCCAGCAGTGACACGCGCTTTGAAACGCAGTATTTT
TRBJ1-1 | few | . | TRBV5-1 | CASMGSGRQNTEAFF | TGCGCCAGCATGGGTTCAGGGAGGCAGAACACTGAAGCTTTCTTT
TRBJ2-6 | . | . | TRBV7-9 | CASSQITSAVGANVLTF | TGTGCCAGCAGCCAAATAACATCGGCTGTTGGGGCCAACGTCCTGACTTTC
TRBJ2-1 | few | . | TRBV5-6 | CASSLVGVSGNEQFF | TGTGCCAGCAGCTTGGTAGGGGTGAGCGGTAATGAGCAGTTCTTC
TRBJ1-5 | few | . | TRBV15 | CATSRDGLGQPQHF | TGTGCCACCAGCAGAGATGGATTGGGTCAGCCCCAGCATTTT